This T cell receptor beta chain was recovered during a study of shared T cell receptors in the human thymus. This clone was detected once. The J segment lost 7 bases and the V segment lost 5 bases, leaving 19 bases of the junction unmatched. The germline V gene has CDR1 SGHVS and CDR2 FNYEAQ. The CDR3 consists of 18 residues. Profiling relied on immunoSEQ multiplex PCR, and the TCRdb table lists in-frame clones only, not all of them. The table shows roughly 660,000 clones, with around 89% occurring only once. These data are also associated with another study on human thymus T cells.

J is TRBJ2-3 and V is TRBV7-6, with 9 bases matching TRBD2. The sequenced sample was thymocytes. The receptor was derived from a boy in the first two years of life with a congenital heart defect. In nucleotides, the CDR3 is TGTGCCAGCAGCCCGGCCGGGGAAATAGCGGGAGACTTGTATACGCAGTATTTT. Its protein product is CASSPAGEIAGDLYTQYF.